This note documents a single T cell receptor (beta chain) sequence. Antigen: not known. The junction and the germline gene differ at one end; a read error may be behind it. TCRdb itself ran the multiplex PCR reads through MiXCR, one entry per CDR3 protein. The data hold tens of thousands of distinct CDR3 sequences, with roughly 41% observed a single time. This entry belongs to a study of breast tumors, draining lymph nodes, adjacent tissues. Study-level results: Tumors had less TCR diversity than lymph nodes, more than nontumor tissue. Most tumor T cells seemingly derive from lymph node, then expand in tumor. Luminal-like breast cancer showed significantly greater tumor-nontumor repertoire similarity than basal-like breast cancer did. Data only fit, rather than demonstrated, lymph node origin of most tumor T cells.

Germline V gives CDR1 LNHNV, CDR2 YYDKDF (reference sequence). The CDR3 consists of 15 residues. This receptor was identified in a female donor with breast cancer. Some clones in this sample may be carry-over from other donors' samples. This chain connects TRBV15 to TRBJ2-5; TRBD2 aligns across 10 bases. Sequencing was done on a sample of breast tumor tissue. The CDR3 here is CATSRDRLAGEGWDF. CDR3 nucleotide sequence: TGTGCCACCAGCAGAGATCGGCTAGCGGGAGAGGGGTGGGACTTC.